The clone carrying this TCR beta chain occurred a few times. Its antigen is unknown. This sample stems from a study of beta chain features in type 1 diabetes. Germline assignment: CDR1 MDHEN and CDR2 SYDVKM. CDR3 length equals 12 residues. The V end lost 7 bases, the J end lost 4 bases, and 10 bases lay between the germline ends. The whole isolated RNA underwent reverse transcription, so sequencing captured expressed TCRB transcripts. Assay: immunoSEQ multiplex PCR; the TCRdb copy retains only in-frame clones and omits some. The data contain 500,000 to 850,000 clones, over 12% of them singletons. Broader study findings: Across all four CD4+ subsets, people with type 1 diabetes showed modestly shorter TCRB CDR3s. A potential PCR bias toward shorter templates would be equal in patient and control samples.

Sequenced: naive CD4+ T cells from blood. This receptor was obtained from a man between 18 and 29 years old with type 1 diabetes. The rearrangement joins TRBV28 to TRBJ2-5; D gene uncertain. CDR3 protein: CASNELRETQYF. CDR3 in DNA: TGTGCCAGCAATGAGCTGCGAGAGACCCAGTACTTC.